The 31 T cell receptor beta chains below were found in one sample sequenced in a study of cytomegalovirus exposure and HLA in healthy donors. PCR amplification relied on 60 Vbeta primers (plus 13 Jbeta primers). Sequenced by immunoSEQ multiplex PCR; TCRdb stores in-frame clones only, minus some. The sample lists just over 150,000 clones; roughly 80% were seen once. Sequenced input: PBMCs. These receptors were obtained from a male donor in good health and CMV-seropositive.

CDR3 protein: CASSYDSSTNEKLFF. For the CDR3, the DNA is TGTGCCAGCAGCTATGACAGCTCAACTAATGAAAAACTGTTTTTT. This sequence joins TRBV5-4 and TRBJ1-4, with D possibly matching TRBD1 (5 bases). The V gene lost 3 bases and the J gene lost 0 bases, with 9 bases spanning the gap. Germline values: CDR1 SGHNT, CDR2 YYREEE (reference sequence). The CDR3 runs to 15 residues.

This clone was seen just once. CDR3 sequence: CASSLAGRNYEQYF. Written as DNA, the CDR3 is TGTGCCAGCAGCTTAGCGGGGCGAAACTACGAGCAGTACTTC. V usage is TRBV5-6 and J usage is TRBJ2-7; 7 bases fit TRBD2. The CDR3 runs 14 residues. The J segment lost 3 bases and the V segment lost 2 bases, leaving 5 bases of the junction unmatched. Germline V gene sequence: CDR1 SGHDT, CDR2 YYEEEE.

J is TRBJ2-2 and V is TRBV29-1; D is perhaps TRBD1 (5 bases). Trimming cost V 7 bases and J 5 bases, with 20 bases left between them. CDR1 SQVTM and CDR2 ANQGSEA come from the germline V gene. The CDR3 covers 15 residues. The CDR3: CSAKTGRPETGELFF. CDR3 DNA sequence: TGCAGCGCCAAAACAGGTAGACCCGAGACCGGGGAGCTGTTTTTT.

This clone was counted a few times. The chain is built from TRBV10-3 and TRBJ1-1, with D uncertain. The V gene's germline CDR1 is ENHRY and CDR2 SYGVKD. The CDR3 extends over 14 amino acids. Trimming took 4 bases from V and 3 from J, leaving 12 bases between them. The chain's CDR3 is CAISVESPDTEAFF. CDR3 nucleotides: TGTGCCATCAGTGTAGAATCACCCGACACTGAAGCTTTCTTT.

This clone is labeled as medium-sized. This rearrangement joins TRBV5-4 to TRBJ1-1; 11 nucleotides match TRBD1. With V trimmed by 3 bases and J by 7 bases, 2 bases remained unmatched. Germline lookup yields CDR1 SGHNT and CDR2 YYREEE (reference sequence). The CDR3 is made up of 13 amino acids. As DNA, the CDR3 is TGTGCCAGCAGCTGGACAGGGGGCGTTGAAGCTTTCTTT. Its protein is CASSWTGGVEAFF.

The table lists this clone with a count of one. J is TRBJ2-7 and V is TRBV6-1; 7 bases are a match to TRBD1. Germline trimming cut 5 bases from V and 2 bases from J; bases unmatched to any gene: 6. Germline V gives CDR1 MNHNS, CDR2 SASEGT. This CDR3 is 14 amino acids long. DNA of the CDR3: TGTGCCAGCAGTTCCCGGGACAGTGCCTACGAGCAGTACTTC. Its protein product is CASSSRDSAYEQYF.

The rearrangement links TRBV30 to TRBJ1-5; TRBD1 might be the D (6 bases). The CDR3 contains 15 residues. Trimming took 2 bases from V and 5 from J, leaving 16 bases between them. In germline, CDR1 is GTSNPN, CDR2 SVGIG (reference sequence). CDR3 sequence reads: CAWSPDYRVDQPQHF. CDR3 in DNA: TGTGCCTGGAGTCCAGACTACAGGGTTGATCAGCCCCAGCATTTT.

The chain combines TRBV6-1 with TRBJ2-3, with 11 positions matching TRBD2. The CDR3 length is 17 residues. J gave up 0 bases and V 4 bases, and 6 bases lay outside the gene matches. Germline V gives CDR1 MNHNS, CDR2 SASEGT. CDR3 sequence: CASSVGLAGYSTDTQYF. The CDR3 DNA sequence: TGTGCCAGCAGTGTCGGACTAGCGGGTTATAGCACAGATACGCAGTATTTT.

The gene calls are TRBV7-9 and TRBJ2-5, with D perhaps TRBD1 (8 bases). The DNA end is more similar to TRBJ2-7, so the J call may be wrong. Germline loops: CDR1 SEHNR, CDR2 FQNEAQ (reference sequence). The CDR3 extends over 14 amino acids. CDR3 nucleotide sequence: TGTGCCAGCAGCCCCAGGGGGCGGGGGTACGAGCAGTACTTC. Amino acids: CASSPRGRGYEQYF.

This chain's CDR3 is CASSLGGQSTYEQYF. CDR3 nucleotides: TGTGCCAGCAGCTTGGGGGGTCAGTCAACCTACGAGCAGTACTTC. V usage is TRBV11-3 and J usage is TRBJ2-5, with a weak D call TRBD2 (6 bases). TRBJ2-7 matches the DNA end more closely, so the J call is doubtful. CDR3 length equals 15 residues. Germline V gives CDR1 SGHNT, CDR2 YENEEA.

Turning to this clone: One end of the junction does not line up with germline, which may come from a read error. This chain joins TRBV19 and TRBJ2-7; 9 bases line up with TRBD2. Germline CDR1 LNHDA, CDR2 SQIVND (reference sequence). The CDR3 totals 16 residues. The CDR3 DNA follows: TGTGTCAGTAGTATGGGCGTGGCGGGAGGGACCTACGAGCAGTACTTC. It specifies CVSSMGVAGGTYEQYF.

V is TRBV5-6 and J is TRBJ2-3; D may be TRBD1 (5 bases). The germline V gene has CDR1 SGHDT and CDR2 YYEEEE. V lost 5 bases to trimming and J lost 0 bases, with 16 bases between them. The CDR3 runs 16 residues. The CDR3 DNA follows: TGTGCCAGCAGAATCACAGGCCTCACCAGCACAGATACGCAGTATTTT. Protein product: CASRITGLTSTDTQYF. The full variable domain, with the rest looked up from reference TRBV5-6 and TRBJ2-3, is DAGVTQSPTHLIKTRGQQVTLRCSPKSGHDTVSWYQQALGQGPQFIFQYYEEEERQRGNFPDRFSGHQFPNYSSELNVNALLLGDSALYLCASRITGLTSTDTQYFGPGTRLTVL.

V gene TRBV29-1 combines with J gene TRBJ2-3; 13 bases are shared with TRBD2. V lost 3 bases to trimming and J lost 0 bases; unmatched junction nucleotides: 3. Germline V CDR1 and CDR2: SQVTM, ANQGSEA. The CDR3 is 16 residues long. CDR3 protein: CSVDGTSGTSTDTQYF. The CDR3 DNA follows: TGCAGCGTTGACGGGACTAGCGGGACTAGCACAGATACGCAGTATTTT.

CDR3 nucleotide sequence: TGTGCCAGCATCCAGGGGAGAGTTAGCGGGGCCCAGTACTTC. Translation gives CASIQGRVSGAQYF. The genes are TRBV13 and TRBJ2-5; 8 positions agree with TRBD2. The germline gives CDR1 PRHDT, CDR2 FYEKMQ (reference sequence). This CDR3 comprises 14 residues. J lost 9 bases, V lost 7 bases, and 13 bases had no gene match.

There are a few counts of this clone. V usage is TRBV14 and J usage is TRBJ2-2; D remains ambiguous. V lost 0 bases, J lost 4 bases, and 9 bases lay in between. Germline assignment: CDR1 SGHDN and CDR2 FVKESK. The CDR3 contains 15 residues. CDR3 sequence: CASSQEVGVTGELFF. CDR3 DNA sequence: TGTGCCAGCAGCCAAGAGGTGGGCGTCACCGGGGAGCTGTTTTTT.

This chain uses TRBV7-8 with TRBJ2-1, with 10 bases aligning to TRBD2. V shed 1 base and J 7 bases; nucleotides not matched to a gene: 7. The germline CDR1 and CDR2 sequences are SGHVS and FQNEAQ. The CDR3 length is 16 residues. The CDR3 nucleotides are TGTGCCAGCAGCTTAGATGCTAGCGGGAGTAAGAATGAGCAGTTCTTC. Translated, it gives CASSLDASGSKNEQFF.

This chain links TRBV7-2 with TRBJ1-2, with D possibly being TRBD1 (6 bases). V shed 1 base and J shed 7 bases, with 10 bases lying between them. The CDR3 runs to 13 residues. Germline V CDR1 and CDR2: SGHTA, FQGNSA. The CDR3 DNA is TGTGCCAGCAGCTTAGGAGGGGGGGTTGGCTACACCTTC. Its protein product is CASSLGGGVGYTF.

This chain uses TRBV14 with TRBJ2-1, with 9 nucleotides matching TRBD1. Germline loops: CDR1 SGHDN, CDR2 FVKESK. The length of the CDR3 is 16 residues. The V and J ends lost 1 base and 3 bases, in that order; junction bases with no gene match: 4. The CDR3 DNA sequence: TGTGCCAGCAGCCAAGGTCCGGGACAGGGCTACAATGAGCAGTTCTTC. Translation gives CASSQGPGQGYNEQFF.

The chain links TRBV7-5 to TRBJ1-1. TRBV7-5 is labeled a pseudogene. The CDR3 runs to 13 residues. DNA for the CDR3: TGTGCCAGTCAAAATGAGGGGAACACTGAAGCTTTCTTT. This encodes CASQNEGNTEAFF.

The CDR3 bases are TGTGCCAGCAGTTACTCATCGGACAGTTGGTCCCAGCATTTT. It translates to CASSYSSDSWSQHF. The chain links TRBV6-5 to TRBJ1-5; possible D gene TRBD1, 6 bases. The CDR3 covers 14 residues. Per the germline V gene, CDR1 is MNHEY and CDR2 is SVGAGI. V was cut by 0 bases and J by 11 bases, with 14 bases left in between.

The chain employs TRBV14 and TRBJ1-1; D is unresolved. The V end was cut by 6 bases, the J end by 1 base, with 9 bases between. Per germline, CDR1 SGHDN and CDR2 FVKESK. This CDR3 spans 13 amino acids. Here the CDR3 reads CASSTHANTEAFF. DNA of the CDR3: TGTGCCAGCAGTACACACGCGAACACTGAAGCTTTCTTT.

This chain links TRBV5-4 with TRBJ2-7, with D possibly being TRBD2 (5 bases). The V and J ends lost 0 bases and 0 bases respectively, with 10 bases between them. CDR1 and CDR2 (germline): SGHNT, YYREEE (reference sequence). The CDR3 length is 15 residues. The CDR3 nucleotides are TGTGCCAGCAGCTTGGCCGGTGGGAGCTCCTACGAGCAGTACTTC. Its translation: CASSLAGGSSYEQYF. Complete variable domain (other parts from reference TRBV5-4 and TRBJ2-7): ETGVTQSPTHLIKTRGQQVTLRCSSQSGHNTVSWYQQALGQGPQFIFQYYREEENGRGNFPPRFSGLQFPNYSSELNVNALELDDSALYLCASSLAGGSSYEQYFGPGTRLTVT.

The rearrangement joins TRBV18 to TRBJ2-3; no clear D. The germline gives CDR1 KGHSH, CDR2 LQKENI. Trimming cost V 3 bases and J 6 bases, with 10 bases left between them. The CDR3 is 13 residues long. Here the CDR3 reads CASSPFEADTQYF. The CDR3 bases are TGTGCCAGCTCACCCTTCGAAGCGGATACGCAGTATTTT.

This clone was found once. The V gene is TRBV5-1, the J gene TRBJ1-1; tentatively, D is TRBD1 (6 bases). This CDR3 is built from 14 residues. With 2 bases removed from V and 6 bases from J, the gap between germline ends came to 14 bases. From germline, CDR1 is SGHRS and CDR2 YFSETQ. The CDR3 sequence: CASSLGGGPSEAFF. The CDR3 DNA sequence: TGCGCCAGCAGCTTAGGGGGTGGACCCTCTGAAGCTTTCTTT.

This clone was recorded a few times. The chain employs TRBV7-8 and TRBJ2-3, with 8 positions matching TRBD2. Germline V gives CDR1 SGHVS, CDR2 FQNEAQ. Unmatched junction bases numbered 7, after V lost 2 bases and J lost 3 bases. There are 16 residues in the CDR3. The CDR3 DNA sequence: TGTGCCAGCAGCTTAAACGGGAGGGGAGCGACAGATACGCAGTATTTT. Its protein product is CASSLNGRGATDTQYF.

This chain connects TRBV7-2 to TRBJ2-2; the D is unclear. Germline CDR1 and CDR2: SGHTA and FQGNSA. The V gene lost 3 bases and the J gene lost 7 bases, with 9 bases spanning the gap. The CDR3 spans 13 residues. This CDR3 reads CASSFEFIGELFF. The CDR3 DNA is TGTGCCAGCAGCTTTGAGTTTATCGGGGAGCTGTTTTTT.

This chain connects TRBV5-6 to TRBJ1-1, with 12 bases aligning to TRBD1. The CDR3 extends over 15 amino acids. From germline, CDR1 is SGHDT and CDR2 YYEEEE. The J segment lost 5 bases and the V segment lost 4 bases, leaving 6 bases of the junction unmatched. The CDR3 nucleotides are TGTGCCAGCAGCCAGGGGGACAGGGGGCTAACTGAAGCTTTCTTT. This sequence encodes CASSQGDRGLTEAFF.

The V call is TRBV11-3, the J call TRBJ2-1; D is possibly TRBD2 (5 bases). V dropped 2 bases and J dropped 7 bases, with 15 bases sitting between them. The germline V gene encodes CDR1 SGHNT and CDR2 YENEEA. There are 15 residues in the CDR3. The CDR3 sequence: CASSLNRGPANEQFF. CDR3 DNA: TGTGCCAGCAGCTTAAACAGAGGGCCTGCGAATGAGCAGTTCTTC.

The rearrangement uses TRBV5-1 and TRBJ2-7; a weak D match, TRBD1 (6 bases). Germline V lookup: CDR1 SGHRS, CDR2 YFSETQ. V dropped 4 bases and J dropped 0 bases, with 11 bases sitting between them. CDR3 length: 14 amino acids. In DNA, the CDR3 is TGCGCCAGCAGCCCACTGGGACACTCCTACGAGCAGTACTTC. Protein: CASSPLGHSYEQYF.

This chain joins TRBV28 and TRBJ2-7; 7 nucleotides align to TRBD1. J gave up 3 bases and V 5 bases, and 1 base lay outside the gene matches. This CDR3 is 12 amino acids long. The V gene's germline CDR1 is MDHEN and CDR2 SYDVKM. This CDR3 reads CASSGDSYEQYF. The DNA of the CDR3 is TGTGCCAGCAGTGGGGACAGCTACGAGCAGTACTTC.

The chain combines TRBV28 with TRBJ1-1, with 7 bases matching TRBD1. J gave up 3 bases and V 6 bases, and 4 bases lay outside the gene matches. CDR1 is MDHEN and CDR2 is SYDVKM in the germline V gene. The CDR3 runs 13 residues. The CDR3 sequence: CASRPGTDTEAFF. CDR3 DNA: TGTGCCAGCAGACCCGGGACAGACACTGAAGCTTTCTTT.